This T cell receptor beta chain derives from a study of T cells in Graves' hyperthyroidism and ophthalmopathy. There are many counts of this clonotype. The CDR3 regions of TCR beta were amplified from RNA transcripts. Initially, a first-round RT-PCR of the TCR CDR3 employed the HTBI primer set. TCRdb processed the multiplex PCR reads anew with MiXCR; each CDR3 protein has one entry. Of roughly 300,000 distinct CDR3 sequences listed, 25% are singletons. Germline CDR1 and CDR2: MNHNS and SASEGT. The CDR3 has 16 amino acids. Germline trimming cut 4 bases from V and 4 bases from J; bases unmatched to any gene: 7.

This rearrangement joins TRBV6-1 to TRBJ2-5, with 12 bases matching TRBD2. This clonotype was sampled from a middle-aged man with Graves' hyperthyroidism that later progressed to Graves' ophthalmopathy. The sequencing input was blood. The CDR3 DNA reads as TGTGCCAGCAGTGTCGGACTAGCGGGAAATTCAGAGACCCAGTACTTC. It yields the protein CASSVGLAGNSETQYF.